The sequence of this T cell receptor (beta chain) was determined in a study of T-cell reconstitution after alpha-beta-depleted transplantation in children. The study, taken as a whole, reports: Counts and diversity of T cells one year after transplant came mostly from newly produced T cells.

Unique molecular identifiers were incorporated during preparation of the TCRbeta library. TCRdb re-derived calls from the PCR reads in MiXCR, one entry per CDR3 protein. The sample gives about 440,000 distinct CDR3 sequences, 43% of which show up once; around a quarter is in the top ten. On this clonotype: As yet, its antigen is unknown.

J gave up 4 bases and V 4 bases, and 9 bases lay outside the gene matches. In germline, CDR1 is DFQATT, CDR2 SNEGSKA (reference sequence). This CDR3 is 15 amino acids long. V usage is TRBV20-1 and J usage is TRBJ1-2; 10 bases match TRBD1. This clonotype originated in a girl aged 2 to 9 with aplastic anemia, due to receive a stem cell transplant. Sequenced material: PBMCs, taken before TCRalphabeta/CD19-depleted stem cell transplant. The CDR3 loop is CSATVRTGGFYGYTF. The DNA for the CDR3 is TGCAGTGCTACCGTGAGGACAGGGGGGTTCTATGGCTACACCTTC.